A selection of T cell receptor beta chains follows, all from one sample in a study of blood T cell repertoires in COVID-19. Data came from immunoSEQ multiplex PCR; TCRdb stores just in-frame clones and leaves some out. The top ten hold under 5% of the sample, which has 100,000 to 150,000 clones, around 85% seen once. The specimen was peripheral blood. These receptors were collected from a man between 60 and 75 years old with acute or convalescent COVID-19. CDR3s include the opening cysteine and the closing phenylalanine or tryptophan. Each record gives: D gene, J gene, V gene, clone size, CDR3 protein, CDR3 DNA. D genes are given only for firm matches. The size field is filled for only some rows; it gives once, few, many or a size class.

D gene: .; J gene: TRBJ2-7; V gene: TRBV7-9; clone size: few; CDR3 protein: CASSPGLAEQYF; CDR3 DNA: TGTGCCAGCAGCCCAGGACTTGCCGAGCAGTACTTC
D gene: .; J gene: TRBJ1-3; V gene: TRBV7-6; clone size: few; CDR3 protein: CASSKLPDSSFSGNTIYF; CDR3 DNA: TGTGCCAGCAGCAAGCTCCCGGACAGCTCTTTCTCTGGAAACACCATATATTTT
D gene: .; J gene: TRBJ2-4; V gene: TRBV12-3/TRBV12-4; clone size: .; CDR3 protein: CASRTGNIQYF; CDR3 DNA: TGTGCCAGCAGGACAGGAAACATTCAGTACTTC
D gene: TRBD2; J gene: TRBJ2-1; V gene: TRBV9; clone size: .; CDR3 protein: CASSVRGTQLAEQFF; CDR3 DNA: TGTGCCAGCAGCGTGCGGGGGACTCAACTAGCGGAGCAGTTCTTC
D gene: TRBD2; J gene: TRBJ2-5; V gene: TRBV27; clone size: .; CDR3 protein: CASTGSGRGETQYF; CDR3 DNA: TGTGCCAGCACCGGGAGCGGGAGGGGGGAGACCCAGTACTTC
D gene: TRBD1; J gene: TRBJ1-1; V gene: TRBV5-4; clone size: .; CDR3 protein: CASSPDRGAEAFF; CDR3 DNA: TGTGCCAGCAGCCCGGACAGGGGGGCTGAAGCTTTCTTT
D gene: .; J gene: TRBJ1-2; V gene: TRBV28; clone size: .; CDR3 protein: CASSLAARVAGGYTF; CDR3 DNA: TGTGCCAGCAGTTTAGCTGCCAGGGTTGCGGGAGGCTACACCTTC
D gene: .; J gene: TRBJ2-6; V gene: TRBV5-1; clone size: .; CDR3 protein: CASSLAVSGANVLTF; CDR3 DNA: TGCGCCAGCAGCTTGGCCGTCTCTGGGGCCAACGTCCTGACTTTC
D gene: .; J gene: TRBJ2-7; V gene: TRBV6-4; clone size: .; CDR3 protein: CASSARPAGGCYEQYF; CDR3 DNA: TGTGCCAGCAGTGCCCGACCAGCGGGTGGTTGTTACGAGCAGTACTTC
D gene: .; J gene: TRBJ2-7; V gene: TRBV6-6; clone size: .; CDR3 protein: CASSYGGTSPYEQYF; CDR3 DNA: TGTGCCAGCAGTTACGGAGGGACTTCCCCCTACGAGCAGTACTTC
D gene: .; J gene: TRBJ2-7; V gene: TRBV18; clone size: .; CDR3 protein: CASAQVMIYEQYF; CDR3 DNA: TGTGCCAGCGCTCAGGTTATGATCTACGAGCAGTACTTC
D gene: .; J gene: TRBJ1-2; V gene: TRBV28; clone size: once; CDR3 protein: CASGLQEMVGYTF; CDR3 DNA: TGTGCCAGCGGGTTACAGGAGATGGTTGGCTACACCTTC
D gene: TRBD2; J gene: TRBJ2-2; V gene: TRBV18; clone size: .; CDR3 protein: CASSRAGAPDTGELFF; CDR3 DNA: TGTGCCAGCTCACGAGCGGGAGCCCCCGACACCGGGGAGCTGTTTTTT
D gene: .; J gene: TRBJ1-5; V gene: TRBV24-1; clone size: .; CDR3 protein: CATSDSYGGQPQHF; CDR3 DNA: TGTGCCACCAGTGATTCTTACGGTGGTCAGCCCCAGCATTTT
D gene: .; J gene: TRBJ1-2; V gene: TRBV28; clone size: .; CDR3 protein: CASRQSYGYTF; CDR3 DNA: TGTGCCAGCAGACAGTCCTATGGCTACACCTTC
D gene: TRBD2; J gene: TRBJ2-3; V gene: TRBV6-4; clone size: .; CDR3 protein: CASSDAGGADTQYF; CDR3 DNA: TGTGCCAGCAGTGACGCGGGAGGGGCAGATACGCAGTATTTT
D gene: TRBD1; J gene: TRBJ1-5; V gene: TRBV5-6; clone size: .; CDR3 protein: CASSLMGQDRQPQHF; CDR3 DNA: TGTGCCAGCAGCTTAATGGGACAGGATCGGCAGCCCCAGCATTTT
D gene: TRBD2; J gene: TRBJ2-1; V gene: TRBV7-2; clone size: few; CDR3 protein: CASSFGTSGSNEQFF; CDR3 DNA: TGTGCCAGCAGCTTCGGGACTAGCGGGAGCAATGAGCAGTTCTTC
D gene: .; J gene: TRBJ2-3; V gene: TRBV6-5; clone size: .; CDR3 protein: CASCTYRSDTQYF; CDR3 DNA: TGTGCCAGCTGCACTTACCGATCAGATACGCAGTATTTT
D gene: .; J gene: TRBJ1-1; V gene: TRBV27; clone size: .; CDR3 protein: CASLGGGKEAFF; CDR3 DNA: TGTGCCAGCCTTGGCGGGGGGAAGGAAGCTTTCTTT
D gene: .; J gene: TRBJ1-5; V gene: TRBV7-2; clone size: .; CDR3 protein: CASSSIGGQPQHF; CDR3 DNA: TGTGCCAGCAGCTCCATAGGCGGACAGCCCCAGCATTTT
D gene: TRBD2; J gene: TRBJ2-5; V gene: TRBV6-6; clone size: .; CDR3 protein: CASSYGEGPHETQYF; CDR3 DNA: TGTGCCAGCAGTTACGGGGAGGGCCCCCACGAGACCCAGTACTTC
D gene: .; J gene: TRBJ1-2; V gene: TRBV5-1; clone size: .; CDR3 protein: CASSLAGSGDGYTF; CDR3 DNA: TGCGCCAGCAGCTTGGCCGGGTCAGGGGATGGCTACACCTTC
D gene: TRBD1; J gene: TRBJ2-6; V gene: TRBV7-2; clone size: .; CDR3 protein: CASSLAGQVSSGANVLTF; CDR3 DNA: TGTGCCAGCAGCTTAGCTGGACAGGTATCCTCTGGGGCCAACGTCCTGACTTTC
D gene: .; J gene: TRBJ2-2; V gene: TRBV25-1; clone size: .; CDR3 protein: CASSVIGELFF; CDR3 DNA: TGTGCCAGCAGTGTCATCGGGGAGCTGTTTTTT
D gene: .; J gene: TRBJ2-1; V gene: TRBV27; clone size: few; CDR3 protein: CASRLASSSYNEQFF; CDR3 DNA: TGTGCCAGCAGATTAGCGTCGAGCTCCTACAATGAGCAGTTCTTC
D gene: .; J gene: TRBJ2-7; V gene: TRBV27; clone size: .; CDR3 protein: CASSLSTGTYEQYF; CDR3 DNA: TGTGCCAGCAGTTTATCGACGGGAACTTACGAGCAGTACTTC
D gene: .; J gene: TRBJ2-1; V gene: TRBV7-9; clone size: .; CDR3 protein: CASSSRRLGDEQFF; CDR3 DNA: TGTGCCAGCAGCTCCCGCCGGTTAGGAGATGAGCAGTTCTTC
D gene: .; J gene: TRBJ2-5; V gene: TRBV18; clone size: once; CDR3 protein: CASSPFGGEETQYF; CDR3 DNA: TGTGCCAGCTCACCCTTCGGAGGGGAGGAGACCCAGTACTTC
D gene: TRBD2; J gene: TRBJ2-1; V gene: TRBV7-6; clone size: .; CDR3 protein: CASSLEPASGSIGEQFF; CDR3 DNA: TGTGCCAGCAGCCTAGAACCGGCTAGCGGGAGTATCGGCGAGCAGTTCTTC
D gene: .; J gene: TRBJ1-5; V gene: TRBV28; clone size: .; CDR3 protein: CASSRIRLLFLQPQHF; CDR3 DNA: TGTGCCAGCAGTCGAATTCGACTCCTCTTCTTGCAGCCCCAGCATTTT
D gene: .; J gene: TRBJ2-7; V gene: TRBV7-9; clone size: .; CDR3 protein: CASSAQGSGEQYF; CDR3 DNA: TGTGCCAGCAGCGCACAGGGTTCGGGGGAGCAGTACTTC
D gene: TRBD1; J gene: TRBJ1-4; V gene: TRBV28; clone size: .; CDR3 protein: CASSLGGQGREKLFF; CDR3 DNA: TGTGCCAGCAGTTTAGGGGGACAGGGAAGGGAAAAACTGTTTTTT
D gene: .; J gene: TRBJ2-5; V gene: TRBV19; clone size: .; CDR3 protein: CASSFQEGETQYF; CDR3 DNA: TGTGCCAGTAGCTTTCAGGAGGGGGAGACCCAGTACTTC
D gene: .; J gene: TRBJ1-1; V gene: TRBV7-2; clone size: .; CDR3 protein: CASSSLSGFNTEAFF; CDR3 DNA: TGTGCCAGCAGCTCCTTATCCGGGTTTAACACTGAAGCTTTCTTT
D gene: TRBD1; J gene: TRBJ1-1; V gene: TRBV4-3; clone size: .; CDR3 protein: CASSQVIGAGGAFF; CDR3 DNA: TGCGCCAGCAGCCAAGTCATCGGGGCAGGGGGAGCTTTCTTT
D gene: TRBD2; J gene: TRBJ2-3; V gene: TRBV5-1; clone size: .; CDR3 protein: CASSSAGMSTDTQYF; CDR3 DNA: TGCGCCAGCAGCTCAGCGGGAATGAGCACAGATACGCAGTATTTT
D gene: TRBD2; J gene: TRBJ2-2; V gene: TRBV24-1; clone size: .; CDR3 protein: CATSPTAGEDTGELFF; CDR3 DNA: TGTGCCACCAGTCCAACAGCGGGAGAGGACACCGGGGAGCTGTTTTTT
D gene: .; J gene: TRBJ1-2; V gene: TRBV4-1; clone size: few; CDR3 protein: CASSQLIAQGASYTF; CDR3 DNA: TGCGCCAGCAGCCAACTTATTGCGCAGGGTGCGAGCTACACCTTC
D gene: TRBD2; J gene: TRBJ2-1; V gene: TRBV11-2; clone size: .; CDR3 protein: CASSLEIGGRAYNEQFF; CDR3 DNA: TGTGCCAGCAGCTTAGAGATTGGCGGGAGGGCCTACAATGAGCAGTTCTTC
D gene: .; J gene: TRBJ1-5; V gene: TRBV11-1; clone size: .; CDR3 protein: CASSLGPREPQHF; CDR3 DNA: TGTGCCAGCAGCTTAGGCCCGAGGGAGCCCCAGCATTTT
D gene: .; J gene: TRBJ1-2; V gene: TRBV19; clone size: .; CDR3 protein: CAISAGRERYGYTF; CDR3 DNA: TGTGCCATCTCCGCGGGGCGCGAACGCTATGGCTACACCTTC
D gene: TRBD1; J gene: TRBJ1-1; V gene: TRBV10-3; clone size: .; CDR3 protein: CAIKPGQGAGGEAFF; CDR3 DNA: TGTGCCATCAAACCGGGACAGGGGGCGGGTGGTGAAGCTTTCTTT
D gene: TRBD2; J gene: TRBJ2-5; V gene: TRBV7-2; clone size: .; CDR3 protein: CASSLIGSGRLVGTQYF; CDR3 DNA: TGTGCCAGCAGCTTAATAGGGAGCGGGAGGCTCGTGGGGACCCAGTACTTC
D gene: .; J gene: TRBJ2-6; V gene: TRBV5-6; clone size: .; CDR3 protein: CASTLGANVLTF; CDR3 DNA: TGTGCCAGCACCCTGGGGGCCAACGTCCTGACTTTC
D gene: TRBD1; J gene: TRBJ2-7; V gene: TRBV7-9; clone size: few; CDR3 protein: CASSFAGGASYEQYF; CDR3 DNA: TGTGCCAGCAGCTTTGCAGGGGGCGCGAGTTACGAGCAGTACTTC
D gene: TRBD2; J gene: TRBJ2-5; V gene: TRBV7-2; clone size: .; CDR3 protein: CASSLGRGAMETQYF; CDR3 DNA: TGTGCCAGCAGCTTAGGGCGGGGGGCTATGGAGACCCAGTACTTC
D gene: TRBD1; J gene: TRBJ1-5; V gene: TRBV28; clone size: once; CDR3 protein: CASRQGQGGQPQHF; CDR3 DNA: TGTGCCAGCAGACAAGGACAGGGTGGTCAGCCCCAGCATTTT
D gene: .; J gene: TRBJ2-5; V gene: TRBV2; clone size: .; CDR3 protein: CASNPGTVEGETQYF; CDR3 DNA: TGTGCCAGCAACCCGGGGACAGTGGAGGGAGAGACCCAGTACTTC
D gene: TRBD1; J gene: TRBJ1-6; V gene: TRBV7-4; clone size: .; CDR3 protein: CASNRDSNSPLHF; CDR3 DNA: TGTGCCAGCAACCGGGACAGTAATTCACCCCTCCACTTT